A single T cell receptor beta chain is shown here with its context. The target of this receptor is not known. No per-base quality is available; no much larger clone lies one base away. Whole blood was collected in K2EDTA tubes by collaborating institutions according to the institutions' own protocols. For TCRbeta analysis, collaborators shipped samples in one of three forms: frozen whole blood, isolated PBMCs, or DNA extracted from either of those sample types. From cysteine to phenylalanine, the CDR3 is 14 amino acids long. The retained sequence is limited to the CDR3, 42 bases, with the frame set at the first base. The germline V gene gives CDR1 as KGHSH and CDR2 as LQKENI. V is cut back by 4 bases and J by 4 bases, with 4 bases in the junction unmatched. This specimen comes from a study of blood T cell repertoires in COVID-19 (dated by TCRdb to the early 2020s). Regarding the study in general: Collaborator samples came from the United States, Italy and Spain and covered acute and convalescent phases of COVID-19. Samples came from the ongoing ImmuneRACE study (first 160 participants) plus 1,254 subjects from 6 global collaborators. A freely available public database, intended as a resource for researchers studying the immune response to SARS-CoV-2, is where the repertoires were released. The dataset comprised deeply sampled blood TCRbeta repertoires from subjects exposed to, actively infected with, or recovered from COVID-19. Where available, HLA class I and class II types were obtained from metadata supplied by the sample provider rather than from assay-based typing. Sample metadata almost always included a de-identified subject ID, COVID-19 status, age in years and sex. The material from the prospective study consisted of cDNA or gDNA derived from T cells, B-cell-depleted T cells, or PBMCs.

TCRbeta CDR3 regions were amplified from genomic DNA using the immunoSEQ Assay, a bias-controlled multiplex PCR. In the paper's pipeline: Within the assay, amplification of reference gene primers was used to estimate how many nucleated cells each sample contained. To quantify the absolute abundance of each unique TCRbeta CDR3 rearrangement, sequence reads were collapsed and filtered. For each sample, productive Simpson clonality was calculated as the square root of Simpson's diversity index over productive rearrangements. TCRdb stores this immuneACCESS table with in-frame sequences only. Part of the clones is absent; in the studies checked, under half of the shortfall reflects unresolved V genes, and no reason is known for the rest. V and J calls and clone size are given by that table; D and trimming were obtained from the DNA. The sample contains over 400,000 clones, more than 80% of them found a single time. The ten largest clones add up to over 1.1% of the sample.

On the study overall, not on this receptor specifically: The quantity of clinical and demographic metadata differed by source and by participant and was supplied without curation.

The sequence was collected from a woman in her twenties or thirties with active or convalescent COVID-19. The chain uses TRBV18 and TRBJ2-3; 8 junctional bases match TRBD2. Sequencing input: peripheral blood. The DNA sequence is TGTGCCAGCTCACGGGACGGGGGGGCAGATACGCAGTATTTT. Translated, this is CASSRDGGADTQYF.